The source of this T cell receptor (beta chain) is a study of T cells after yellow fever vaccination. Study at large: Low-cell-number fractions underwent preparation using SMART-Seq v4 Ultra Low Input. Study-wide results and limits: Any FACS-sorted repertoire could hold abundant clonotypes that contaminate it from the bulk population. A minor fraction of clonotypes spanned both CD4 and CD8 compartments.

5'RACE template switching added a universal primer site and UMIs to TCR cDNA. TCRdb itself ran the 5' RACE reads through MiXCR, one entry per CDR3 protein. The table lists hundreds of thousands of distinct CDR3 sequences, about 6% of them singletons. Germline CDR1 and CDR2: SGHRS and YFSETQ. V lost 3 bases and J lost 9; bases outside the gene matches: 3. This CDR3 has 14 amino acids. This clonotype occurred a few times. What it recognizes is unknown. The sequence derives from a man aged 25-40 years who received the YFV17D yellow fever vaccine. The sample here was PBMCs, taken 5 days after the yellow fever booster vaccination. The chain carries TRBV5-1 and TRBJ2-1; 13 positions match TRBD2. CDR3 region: CASSSGTSGTEQFF. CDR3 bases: TGCGCCAGCAGCTCCGGGACTAGCGGGACTGAGCAGTTCTTC. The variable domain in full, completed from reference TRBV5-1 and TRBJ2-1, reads KAGVTQTPRYLIKTRGQQVTLSCSPISGHRSVSWYQQTPGQGLQFLFEYFSETQRNKGNFPGRFSGRQFSNSRSEMNVSTLELGDSALYLCASSSGTSGTEQFFGPGTRLTVL.